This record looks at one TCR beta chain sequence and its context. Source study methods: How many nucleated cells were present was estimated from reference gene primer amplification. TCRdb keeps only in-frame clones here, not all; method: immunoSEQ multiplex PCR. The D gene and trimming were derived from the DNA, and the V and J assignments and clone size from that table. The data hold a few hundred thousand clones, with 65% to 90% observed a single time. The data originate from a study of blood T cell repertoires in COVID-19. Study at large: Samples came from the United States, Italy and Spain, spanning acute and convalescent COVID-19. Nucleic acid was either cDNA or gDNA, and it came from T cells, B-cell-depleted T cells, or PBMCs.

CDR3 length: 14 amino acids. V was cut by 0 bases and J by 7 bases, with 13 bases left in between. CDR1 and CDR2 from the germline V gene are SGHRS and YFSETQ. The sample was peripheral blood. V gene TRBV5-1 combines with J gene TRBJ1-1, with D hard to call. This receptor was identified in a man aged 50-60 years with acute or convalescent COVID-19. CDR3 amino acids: CASSLDAGAGEAFF. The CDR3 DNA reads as TGCGCCAGCAGCTTGGATGCGGGAGCGGGTGAAGCTTTCTTT.